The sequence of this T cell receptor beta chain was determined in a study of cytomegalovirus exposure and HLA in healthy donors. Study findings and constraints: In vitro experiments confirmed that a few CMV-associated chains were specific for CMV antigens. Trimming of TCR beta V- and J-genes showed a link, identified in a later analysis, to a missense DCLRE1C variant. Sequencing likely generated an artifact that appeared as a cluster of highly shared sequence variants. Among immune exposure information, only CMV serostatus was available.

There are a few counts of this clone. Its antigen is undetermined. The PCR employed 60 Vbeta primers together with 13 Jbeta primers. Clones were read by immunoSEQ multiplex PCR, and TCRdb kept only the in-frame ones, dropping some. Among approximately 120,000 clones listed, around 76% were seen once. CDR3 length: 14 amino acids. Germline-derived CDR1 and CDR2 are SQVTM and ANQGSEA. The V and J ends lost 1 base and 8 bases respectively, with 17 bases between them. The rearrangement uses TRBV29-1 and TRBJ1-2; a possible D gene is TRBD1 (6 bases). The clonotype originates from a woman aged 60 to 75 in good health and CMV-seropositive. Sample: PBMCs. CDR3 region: CSVEAPGRGGGYTF. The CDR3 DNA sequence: TGCAGCGTTGAAGCCCCAGGCAGGGGTGGAGGCTACACCTTC.